Below are 19 T cell receptor beta chains sequenced from a single sample in a study of CD4 T cells in relation to SARS-CoV-2 and coronaviruses (dated by TCRdb to about 2021). Libraries were prepared through the immunoSEQ multiplex PCR assay. The source is immuneACCESS, and TCRdb retained only in-frame sequences with V and J called. Part of the clones is not carried over; for the studies checked, unresolved V genes explain less than half of this, and the remainder is unexplained. This sample holds about 21,000 clones; 76% were observed only once. Of the sample, about 18% falls within the top ten clones. Which antigens these TCRs recognize remains unknown. CD4+ T cells from unexposed donors were collected before the COVID-19 pandemic (2011-2018). After roughly 11 days of culture, CD4+ T cells were isolated with the EasySep CD4+ T cell isolation kit. Sequencing was performed on CD4+ T cells from PBMCs, cultured in vitro. Every receptor here comes from a human donor in good health.

J is TRBJ1-3 and V is TRBV4-1; no definite D call. Germline V CDR1 and CDR2: MGHRA, YSYEKL. The CDR3 length is 14 residues. V lost 0 bases, J lost 2 bases, and 5 bases lay in between. The CDR3 protein is CASSQDDAGNTIYF. For the CDR3, the DNA is TGCGCCAGCAGCCAAGACGACGCTGGAAACACCATATATTTT.

This chain joins TRBV11-1 and TRBJ1-1, with D perhaps TRBD1 (6 bases). Per germline, CDR1 SGHAT and CDR2 FQDESV (reference sequence). Trimming stripped 3 bases from V and 1 base from J, with 12 bases between. The CDR3 has 15 residues. The CDR3 nucleotides read TGTGCCAGCAGCTTCTTTCCGGGGGCGAACACTGAAGCTTTCTTT. Its translation is CASSFFPGANTEAFF.

This chain uses TRBV4-1 with TRBJ2-1, with 11 positions matching TRBD2. Trimming cost V 2 bases and J 4 bases; bases outside gene matches: 7. Germline CDR1 MGHRA, CDR2 YSYEKL. This CDR3 spans 17 amino acids. The CDR3 nucleotides read TGCGCCAGCAGCCAAAATAGCGGGAGGGGCCTTTACAATGAGCAGTTCTTC. This sequence encodes CASSQNSGRGLYNEQFF.

The chain is built from TRBV3-1 (or the pseudogene TRBV3-2) and TRBJ2-1; D perhaps matches TRBD1 (5 bases). This CDR3 region has 13 residues. V was clipped by 3 bases and J by 5 bases, with 8 bases between them. CDR1 is LGHDT and CDR2 is YNNKEL in the germline V gene (reference sequence). CDR3 coding DNA: TGTGCCAGCAGCCACGACAGTCACAATGAGCAGTTCTTC. Translation gives CASSHDSHNEQFF.

The genes are TRBV24-1 and TRBJ1-1; weak D call: TRBD1 (6 bases). The germline V gene has CDR1 KGHDR and CDR2 SFDVKD. Between the trimmed V and J ends, which lost 4 bases and 8 bases, there was a span of 13 bases. The CDR3 runs 13 residues. The CDR3 sequence is CATSDNNRAEAFF. CDR3 nucleotides: TGTGCCACCAGTGACAACAACAGGGCCGAAGCTTTCTTT.

The V gene is TRBV6-6, the J gene TRBJ2-5, with D perhaps matching TRBD2 (6 bases). V lost 2 bases and J 5 bases, leaving 9 bases between the germline ends. The V gene's germline CDR1 is MNHNY and CDR2 SVGAGI (reference sequence). The CDR3 contains 13 residues. This chain's CDR3 is CASSYGGWETQYF. CDR3 DNA: TGTGCCAGCAGTTACGGAGGGTGGGAGACCCAGTACTTC.

The rearrangement uses TRBV19 and TRBJ2-4; D is unresolved. This CDR3 comprises 15 residues. Trimming took off 5 bases at V and 0 bases at J, with 11 bases between the two ends. Germline CDR1 and CDR2: LNHDA and SQIVND (reference sequence). The CDR3 is CASSSPGGAKNIQYF. CDR3 sequence (DNA): TGTGCCAGTAGTTCCCCGGGTGGAGCCAAAAACATTCAGTACTTC.

The chain employs TRBV30 and TRBJ1-1, with D unclear. The germline V gene has CDR1 GTSNPN and CDR2 SVGIG (reference sequence). V was clipped by 0 bases and J by 1 base, with 6 bases between them. The CDR3 is 13 amino acids. This CDR3 reads CAWSVRENTEAFF. CDR3 in DNA: TGTGCCTGGAGTGTGAGGGAGAACACTGAAGCTTTCTTT.

The chain links TRBV28 to TRBJ1-2; 7 bases line up with TRBD1. This CDR3 has 15 residues. Trimming removed 4 bases from V and 8 bases from J; junction bases left unmatched: 13. Germline V CDR1 and CDR2: MDHEN, SYDVKM. DNA of the CDR3: TGTGCCAGCAGTTCCCCCCAGGGGGGCGCCTGGGGCTACACCTTC. Protein product: CASSSPQGGAWGYTF.

The V gene is TRBV18, the J gene TRBJ2-7; 9 bases map to TRBD2. V lost 3 bases to trimming and J lost 5 bases; unmatched junction nucleotides: 5. Germline V gene data show CDR1 as KGHSH and CDR2 as LQKENI. The CDR3 loop spans 14 amino acids. The CDR3 loop is CASSPGGRAHEQYF. CDR3 nucleotides: TGTGCCAGCTCACCCGGCGGGAGGGCCCACGAGCAGTACTTC.

The rearrangement links TRBV30 to TRBJ2-7, with no clear D. Germline-derived CDR1 and CDR2 are GTSNPN and SVGIG (reference sequence). V was trimmed by 5 bases and J by 1 base, leaving 3 bases between them. The CDR3 is 10 amino acids. The CDR3 nucleotides are TGTGCCTGGGGGTCCTACGAGCAGTACTTC. It specifies CAWGSYEQYF.

CDR3 bases: TGTGCCAGCAGTGTCGGAGGCCGCAATCAGCCCCAGCATTTT. It is translated as CASSVGGRNQPQHF. The V and J genes are TRBV2 and TRBJ1-5, with unresolved D. Germline CDR1 is SNHLY and CDR2 is FYNNEI. V shed 4 bases and J shed 2 bases, with 9 bases lying between them. The CDR3 length is 14 residues.

The CDR3 nucleotides are TGTGCCAGCTCACCAACTAGCGGGGTTGGGGAGCAGTACTTC. Amino acids: CASSPTSGVGEQYF. This chain joins TRBV18 and TRBJ2-7; 10 nucleotides agree with TRBD2. V was clipped by 2 bases and J by 7 bases; unmatched bases: 5. Germline CDR1 KGHSH, CDR2 LQKENI. The CDR3 contains 14 residues. Supplemented by reference TRBV18 and TRBJ2-7, the full variable domain reads NAGVMQNPRHLVRRRGQEARLRCSPMKGHSHVYWYRQLPEEGLKFMVYLQKENIIDESGMPKERFSAEFPKEGPSILRIQQVVRGDSAAYFCASSPTSGVGEQYFGPGTRLTVT.

This clone showed up just a few times. The V gene is TRBV6-5, the J gene TRBJ1-2, with 8 bases that match TRBD1. The CDR3 sequence is 13 residues long. J was trimmed by 4 bases and V by 6 bases; bases with no gene match: 4. The germline V gene has CDR1 MNHEY and CDR2 SVGAGI. In DNA form, the CDR3 reads TGTGCCAGCAGGAGGGACAGGAGCTATGGCTACACCTTC. Amino acids: CASRRDRSYGYTF.

This clone has a single count. The chain uses TRBV7-8 and TRBJ2-2; a possible D gene is TRBD1 (6 bases). Germline lookup yields CDR1 SGHVS and CDR2 FQNEAQ. The CDR3 spans 16 residues. The germline V and J ends were trimmed by 4 bases and 4 bases, with 16 bases remaining between them. The CDR3 loop is CASSSRQARGTGELFF. CDR3 DNA sequence: TGTGCCAGCAGCTCCCGACAGGCCCGAGGCACCGGGGAGCTGTTTTTT.

The chain couples TRBV12-5 to TRBJ2-7; D possibly corresponds to TRBD1 (6 bases). CDR1 LGHNT and CDR2 FRNRAP come from the germline V gene. This CDR3 has 14 residues. V was cut by 2 bases and J by 2 bases, with 10 bases left in between. The CDR3 sequence is CASGLSAGAYEQYF. The CDR3 region has the DNA TGTGCTAGTGGTTTGTCGGCAGGGGCCTACGAGCAGTACTTC.

CDR3 amino acids: CASSKPRGDEQFF. The CDR3 DNA sequence: TGCGCCAGCAGCAAGCCCAGGGGTGATGAGCAGTTCTTC. The gene calls are TRBV5-1 and TRBJ2-1; maybe TRBD1 (6 bases). There are 13 residues in the CDR3. The germline V gene has CDR1 SGHRS and CDR2 YFSETQ. The ends were cut back, 4 bases at V and 8 bases at J, with 13 bases in the middle.

This clone was counted between two and nine times. The rearrangement links TRBV6-5 to TRBJ1-2, with D perhaps TRBD1 (5 bases). V was cut by 5 bases and J by 7 bases, with 8 bases left in between. Germline CDR1 MNHEY, CDR2 SVGAGI. The CDR3 is 11 residues long. The chain's CDR3 is CASSRGLGYTF. The CDR3 region has the DNA TGTGCCAGCAGTAGGGGCCTTGGCTACACCTTC.

J is TRBJ2-7 and V is TRBV4-2; 13 positions match TRBD2. Germline-derived CDR1 and CDR2 are LGHNA and YNFKEQ. The CDR3 has 18 amino acids. The ends lost 0 bases at V and 0 bases at J; junction bases unmatched: 5. The CDR3 DNA follows: TGTGCCAGCAGCCAAGATTGGGGACTAGCGGGGCACTCCTACGAGCAGTACTTC. It translates to CASSQDWGLAGHSYEQYF.